The clone carrying this T cell receptor beta chain appeared once. Antigen unknown. The data were obtained in a study of cytomegalovirus exposure and HLA in healthy donors. V trimming: 5 bases; J trimming: 4 bases; junction bases outside the gene matches: 9. The germline V gene has CDR1 MDHEN and CDR2 SYDVKM. The CDR3 extends over 17 amino acids. This cohort consisted of healthy bone marrow donors. The PCR ran on 60 Vbeta and 13 Jbeta primers. Some clones are missing from TCRdb's copy, which holds only in-frame ones; the method was immunoSEQ multiplex PCR. The repertoire holds about 130,000 clones, with approximately 78% as singletons. Points from the study as a whole: Prior analysis indicated that the majority of TCR beta V segments exhibited productivity approximately 90% or approximately 30% of the time.

Sequenced: PBMCs. The source of this sequence is a female donor in good health and CMV-seronegative. The chain couples TRBV28 to TRBJ2-3; TRBD2 agrees at 13 bases. In DNA, the CDR3 is TGTGCCAGCAGTCACCCTGGGACTAGCGGGACTGCAGATACGCAGTATTTT. Protein sequence: CASSHPGTSGTADTQYF.